This TCR beta chain was recorded in a study of regulatory T cells in long-lasting Graves disease. Study-level points and caveats: Persistent-disease Graves' patients showed less TCR diversity than new cases.

Trimming cost V 8 bases and J 5 bases, with 12 bases left between them. The CDR3 has 12 amino acids. Noted time point: newly diagnosed GD, antithyroid drugs for less than 3 months. From PBMCs, RNA was extracted and then used to make the TCR library. This clonotype was seen repeatedly, ten times or more. Antigen specificity is unknown. Both iRepertoire HTBI primers and Arm-PCR of CDR3 regions were used to build the TCR beta libraries. One entry per CDR3 protein, called by TCRdb with MiXCR from the multiplex PCR reads. The data contain 300,000 to 450,000 distinct CDR3 sequences, about 16% of them singletons.

The sequence was obtained from a female donor with Graves disease. Sequenced material: peripheral blood mononuclear cells (PBMCs), taken at new diagnosis, from a patient treated with antithyroid drugs. V gene TRBV12-3 or TRBV12-4 combines with J gene TRBJ2-5, with D possibly matching TRBD2 (5 bases). This CDR3 reads CASRGLEETQYF. The CDR3 DNA sequence: TGTGCCAGCCGGGGATTGGAGGAGACCCAGTACTTC.